The present T cell receptor beta chain was sequenced within a study of T cell repertoires in cytomegalovirus infection. Study summary: Well-studied HLA-B-restricted epitopes and recently identified HLA-C-restricted epitopes of CMV were both used in the study. Both CMV infection and a matching HLA type were indicated by public TCR beta signatures.

CDR3 size: 16 residues. The germline gives CDR1 MGHRA, CDR2 YSYEKL. V dropped 2 bases and J dropped 4 bases, with 17 bases sitting between them. TCRdb fed the reads into MiXCR, producing one record per CDR3 protein. The sample includes roughly 170,000 distinct CDR3 sequences, about a fifth seen only once; the top ten take 25%. Study-wide findings and caveats: The ex vivo response was dominated by HLA-C-restricted CMV-specific TCR beta clonotypes. The cumulative frequency of public TCR beta families identified carriers of CMV plus the relevant HLA.

Notes on this clonotype: Its antigen is currently unknown.

The sample was CD8+ T cells from cultured PBMCs, taken from culture after CMV antigen stimulation. The receptor was isolated from a human donor in good health (CMV status not recorded). Some clones in this sample may be carry-over from other donors' samples. V usage is TRBV4-1 and J usage is TRBJ2-5, with a possible D match to TRBD2 (5 bases). For the CDR3, the DNA is TGCGCCAGCAGCCAAATGGAGGACCCGTGGGGAGAGACCCAGTACTTC. It yields the protein CASSQMEDPWGETQYF.